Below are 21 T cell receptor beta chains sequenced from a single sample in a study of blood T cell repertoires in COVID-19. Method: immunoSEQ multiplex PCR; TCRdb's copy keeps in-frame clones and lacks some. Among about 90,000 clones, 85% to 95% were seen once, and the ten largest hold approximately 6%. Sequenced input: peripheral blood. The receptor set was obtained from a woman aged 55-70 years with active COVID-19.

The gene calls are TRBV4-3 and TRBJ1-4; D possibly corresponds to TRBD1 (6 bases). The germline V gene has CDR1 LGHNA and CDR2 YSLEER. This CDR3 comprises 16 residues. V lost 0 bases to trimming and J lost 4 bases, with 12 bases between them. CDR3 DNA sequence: TGCGCCAGCAGCCAAGACAGCGGCAGGGGTAATGAAAAACTGTTTTTT. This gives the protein CASSQDSGRGNEKLFF.

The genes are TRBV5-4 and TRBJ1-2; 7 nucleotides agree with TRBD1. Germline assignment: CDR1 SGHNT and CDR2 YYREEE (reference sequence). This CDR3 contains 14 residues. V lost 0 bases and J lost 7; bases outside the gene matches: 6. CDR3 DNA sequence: TGTGCCAGCAGCTTGGAATCAGGGGGAGGTGGCTACACCTTC. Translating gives CASSLESGGGGYTF.

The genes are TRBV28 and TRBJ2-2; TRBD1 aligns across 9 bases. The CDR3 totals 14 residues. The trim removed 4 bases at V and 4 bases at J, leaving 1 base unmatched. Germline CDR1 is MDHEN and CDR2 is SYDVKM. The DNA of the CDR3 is TGTGCCAGCAGTTCGGGACAGGGCACCGGGGAGCTGTTTTTT. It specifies CASSSGQGTGELFF.

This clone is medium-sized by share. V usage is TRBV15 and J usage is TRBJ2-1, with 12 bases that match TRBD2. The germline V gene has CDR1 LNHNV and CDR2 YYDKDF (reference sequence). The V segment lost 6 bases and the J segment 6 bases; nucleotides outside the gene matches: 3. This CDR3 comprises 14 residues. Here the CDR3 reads CATRGTSGSNEQFF. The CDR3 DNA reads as TGTGCCACCAGGGGGACTAGCGGGTCCAATGAGCAGTTCTTC. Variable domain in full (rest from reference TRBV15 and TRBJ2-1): DAMVIQNPRYQVTQFGKPVTLSCSQTLNHNVMYWYQQKSSQAPKLLFHYYDKDFNNEADTPDNFQSRRPNTSFCFLDIRSPGLGDTAMYLCATRGTSGSNEQFFGPGTRLTVL.

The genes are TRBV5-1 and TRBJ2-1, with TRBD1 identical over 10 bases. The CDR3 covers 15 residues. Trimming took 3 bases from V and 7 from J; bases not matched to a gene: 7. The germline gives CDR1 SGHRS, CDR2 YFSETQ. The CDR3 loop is CASSSRDRGRNEQFF. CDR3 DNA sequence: TGCGCCAGCAGCTCCCGGGACAGGGGCAGGAATGAGCAGTTCTTC.

Here the CDR3 reads CAIEGTEYSNQPQHF. In nucleotides, the CDR3 is TGCGCCATCGAAGGGACAGAGTATAGCAATCAGCCCCAGCATTTT. This chain uses TRBV10-1 with TRBJ1-5, with 7 positions matching TRBD1. V shed 10 bases and J 0 bases; nucleotides not matched to a gene: 9. The germline gives CDR1 WNHNN, CDR2 SYGVQD (reference sequence). This CDR3 region has 15 residues.

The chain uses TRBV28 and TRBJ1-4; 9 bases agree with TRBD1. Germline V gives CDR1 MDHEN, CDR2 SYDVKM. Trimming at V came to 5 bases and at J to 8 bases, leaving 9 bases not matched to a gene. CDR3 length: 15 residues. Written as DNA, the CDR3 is TGTGCCAGCAGTCACGCGGACAGGGGAGGAGAAAAACTGTTTTTT. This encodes CASSHADRGGEKLFF.

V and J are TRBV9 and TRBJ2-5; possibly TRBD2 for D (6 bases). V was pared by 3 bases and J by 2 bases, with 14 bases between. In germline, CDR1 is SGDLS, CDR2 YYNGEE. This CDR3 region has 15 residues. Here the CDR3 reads CASSAIGGSQETQYF. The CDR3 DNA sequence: TGTGCCAGCAGCGCCATCGGGGGTAGTCAAGAGACCCAGTACTTC.

Here the CDR3 reads CASSPGAGGVTEAFF. CDR3 nucleotide sequence: TGTGCCAGCTCACCCGGAGCAGGGGGCGTCACTGAAGCTTTCTTT. The gene calls are TRBV18 and TRBJ1-1, with 8 bases aligning to TRBD1. The CDR3 extends over 15 amino acids. CDR1 KGHSH and CDR2 LQKENI come from the germline V gene. J lost 4 bases, V lost 3 bases, and 7 bases had no gene match.

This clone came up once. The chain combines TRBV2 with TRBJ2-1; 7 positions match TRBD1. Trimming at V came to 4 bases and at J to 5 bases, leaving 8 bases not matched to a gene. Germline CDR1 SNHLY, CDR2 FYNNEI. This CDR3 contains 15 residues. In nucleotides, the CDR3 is TGTGCCAGCAGTGTTAGGGGACAGATGAACAATGAGCAGTTCTTC. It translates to CASSVRGQMNNEQFF.

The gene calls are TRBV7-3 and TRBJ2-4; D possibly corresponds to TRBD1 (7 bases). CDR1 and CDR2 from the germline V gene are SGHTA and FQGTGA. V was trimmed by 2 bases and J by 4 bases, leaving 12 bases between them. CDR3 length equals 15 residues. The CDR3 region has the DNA TGTGCCAGCAGCTTAGGCGGGACAGCTAAAAACATTCAGTACTTC. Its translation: CASSLGGTAKNIQYF. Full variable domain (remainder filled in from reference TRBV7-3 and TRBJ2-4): GAGVSQTPSNKVTEKGKYVELRCDPISGHTALYWYRQSLGQGPEFLIYFQGTGAADDSGLPNDRFFAVRPEGSVSTLKIQRTERGDSAVYLCASSLGGTAKNIQYFGAGTRLSVL.

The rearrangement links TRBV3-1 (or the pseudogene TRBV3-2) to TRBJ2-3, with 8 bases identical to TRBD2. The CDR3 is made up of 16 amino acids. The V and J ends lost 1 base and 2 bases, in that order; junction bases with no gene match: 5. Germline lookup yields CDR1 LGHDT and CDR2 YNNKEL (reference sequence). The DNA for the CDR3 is TGTGCCAGCAGCCAAGTTGCGGGGGGTTCCACAGATACGCAGTATTTT. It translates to CASSQVAGGSTDTQYF.

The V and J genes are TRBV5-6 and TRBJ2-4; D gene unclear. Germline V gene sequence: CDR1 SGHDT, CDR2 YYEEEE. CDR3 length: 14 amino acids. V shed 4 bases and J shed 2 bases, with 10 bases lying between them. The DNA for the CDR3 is TGTGCCAGCAGCCCCCAGGCAACCAAAAACATTCAGTACTTC. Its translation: CASSPQATKNIQYF.

In DNA, the CDR3 is TGTGCCATCAGTGAGTCTCTAGATTCCTACAATGAGCAGTTCTTC. It encodes CAISESLDSYNEQFF. This rearrangement joins TRBV10-3 to TRBJ2-1; D gene unclear. Trimming shortened V by 0 bases and J by 1 base, and 7 bases separated the two germline ends. Germline loops: CDR1 ENHRY, CDR2 SYGVKD. CDR3 length: 15 amino acids.

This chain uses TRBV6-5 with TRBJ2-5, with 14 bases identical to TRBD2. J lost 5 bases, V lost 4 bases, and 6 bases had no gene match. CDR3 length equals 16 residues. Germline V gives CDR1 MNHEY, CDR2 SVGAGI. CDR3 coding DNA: TGTGCCAGCAGTTGGGGACTAGCGGGAGCCCGGGAGACCCAGTACTTC. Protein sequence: CASSWGLAGARETQYF.

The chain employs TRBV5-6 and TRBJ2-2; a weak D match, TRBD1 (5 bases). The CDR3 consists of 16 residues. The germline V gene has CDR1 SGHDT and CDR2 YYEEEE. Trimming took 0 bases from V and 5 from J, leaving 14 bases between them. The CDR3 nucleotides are TGTGCCAGCAGCTTGGAAGTGACAGACATTACCGGGGAGCTGTTTTTT. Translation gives CASSLEVTDITGELFF.

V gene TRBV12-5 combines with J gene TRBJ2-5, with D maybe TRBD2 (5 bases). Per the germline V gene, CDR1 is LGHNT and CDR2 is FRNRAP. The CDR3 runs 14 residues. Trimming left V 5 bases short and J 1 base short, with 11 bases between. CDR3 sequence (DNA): TGTGCTAGTGGTCCGCGGGCCTTCCAAGAGACCCAGTACTTC. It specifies CASGPRAFQETQYF. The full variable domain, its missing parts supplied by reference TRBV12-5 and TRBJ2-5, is DARVTQTPRHKVTEMGQEVTMRCQPILGHNTVFWYRQTMMQGLELLAYFRNRAPLDDSGMPKDRFSAEMPDATLATLKIQPSEPRDSAVYFCASGPRAFQETQYFGPGTRLLVL.

CDR3 in amino acids: CASSVDIQETQYF. DNA for the CDR3: TGTGCCAGCAGCGTAGACATCCAAGAGACCCAGTACTTC. The V gene is TRBV9, the J gene TRBJ2-5, with D hard to call. Germline loops: CDR1 SGDLS, CDR2 YYNGEE. The V gene lost 0 bases and the J gene lost 1 base, with 4 bases spanning the gap. This CDR3 has 13 amino acids.

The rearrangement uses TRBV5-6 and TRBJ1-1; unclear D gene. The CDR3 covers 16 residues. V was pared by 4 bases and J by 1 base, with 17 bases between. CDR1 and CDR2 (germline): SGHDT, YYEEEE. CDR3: CASSTRPGSGNTEAFF. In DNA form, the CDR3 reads TGTGCCAGCAGCACACGCCCGGGTTCGGGGAACACTGAAGCTTTCTTT.

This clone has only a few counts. CDR3 sequence (DNA): TGTGCCAGCACGGGGGCAACTAATGAAAAACTGTTTTTT. Its protein product is CASTGATNEKLFF. J is TRBJ1-4 and V is TRBV6-5, with D tentatively TRBD1 (5 bases). V lost 7 bases, J lost 0 bases, and 6 bases lay in between. The CDR3 covers 13 residues. The germline V gene encodes CDR1 MNHEY and CDR2 SVGAGI.

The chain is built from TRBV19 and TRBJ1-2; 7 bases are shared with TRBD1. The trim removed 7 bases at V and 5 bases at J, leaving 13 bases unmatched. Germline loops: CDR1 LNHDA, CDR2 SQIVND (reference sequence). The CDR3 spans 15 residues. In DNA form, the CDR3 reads TGTGCCAGTAAATCGGACAGGTCGCTTGGGTATGGCTACACCTTC. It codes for CASKSDRSLGYGYTF.